This T cell receptor beta chain was retrieved from a study of vaccination and CD4 T cells after COVID-19. At the level of the study: Six males and four females, two Hispanic, made up the convalescents. Overlapping spike pools from SARS-CoV-2 and HCoV-NL63, HCoV-OC43 and HCoV-229E served as culture stimuli.

This clonotype is a singleton in its sample. Its antigen is as yet unknown. This CDR3 comprises 16 residues. In germline, CDR1 is KGHDR, CDR2 SFDVKD. V was pared by 1 base and J by 2 bases, with 2 bases of the junction left unmatched. The sample's treatment: roughly 10-day PBMC culture with coronavirus spike peptide pools or control peptides (ViraFEST assay). Dates of PCR positivity, March to December 2020, preceded the US Alpha, Beta and Delta variants. The Oncomine TCR Beta short-read assay was applied to DNA of cultured CD4+ T cells. TCRdb itself ran the PCR reads through MiXCR, one entry per CDR3 protein. The table lists some 3,500 distinct CDR3 sequences, about two fifths of them singletons, with 25% to 30% in the top ten.

This clonotype originated in a human donor who had recovered from COVID-19. J is TRBJ2-1 and V is TRBV24-1; TRBD2 aligns across 9 bases. The sample was CD4+ T cells from blood, cultured in vitro. The CDR3 coding sequence is TGTGCCACCAGTGATTTAGCGGGGGGCGCCTACAATGAGCAGTTCTTC. Residues: CATSDLAGGAYNEQFF.